These 25 T cell receptor beta chains came from one sample sequenced in a study of blood T cell repertoires in COVID-19. Libraries were prepared by immunoSEQ multiplex PCR; TCRdb keeps only in-frame clonotypes and omits some of them. The table records 150,000 or so clones, about 90% of them present only once. The sequencing sample was made of peripheral blood. Every receptor here comes from an elderly man with acute or convalescent COVID-19.

This chain links TRBV5-1 with TRBJ1-1; 8 positions match TRBD1. This CDR3 region has 15 residues. The germline CDR1 and CDR2 sequences are SGHRS and YFSETQ. The J segment lost 1 base and the V segment lost 4 bases, leaving 6 bases of the junction unmatched. Written as DNA, the CDR3 is TGCGCCAGCAGCCCGGGGGACAGGAGGAACACTGAAGCTTTCTTT. This encodes CASSPGDRRNTEAFF.

This clone was detected once. The V call is TRBV7-2, the J call TRBJ2-7; perhaps TRBD2 as D (7 bases). V was clipped by 1 base and J by 3 bases, with 13 bases between them. Germline CDR1 is SGHTA and CDR2 is FQGNSA. The CDR3 loop spans 15 amino acids. CDR3 loop: CASSLVGGQGYEQYF. CDR3 coding DNA: TGTGCCAGCAGCTTAGTGGGGGGGCAGGGCTACGAGCAGTACTTC.

V and J are TRBV28 and TRBJ2-3; 12 bases match TRBD2. Per germline, CDR1 MDHEN and CDR2 SYDVKM. The CDR3 spans 15 residues. J gave up 5 bases and V 4 bases, and 4 bases lay outside the gene matches. CDR3 DNA sequence: TGTGCCAGCAGTTCTAGCGGGAGGGCGAAAGATACGCAGTATTTT. This codes for CASSSSGRAKDTQYF.

The chain uses TRBV15 and TRBJ2-7; D unresolved. Germline V lookup: CDR1 LNHNV, CDR2 YYDKDF (reference sequence). The CDR3 is 16 amino acids. The V end was cut by 0 bases, the J end by 2 bases, with 14 bases between. CDR3 sequence: CATSRDVHGSPYEQYF. In DNA form, the CDR3 reads TGTGCCACCAGCAGAGATGTCCATGGCAGTCCCTACGAGCAGTACTTC.

The genes are TRBV27 and TRBJ1-2; D is unclear. Germline assignment: CDR1 MNHEY and CDR2 SMNVEV (reference sequence). This CDR3 contains 14 residues. V lost 5 bases and J 3 bases, leaving 13 bases between the germline ends. In DNA form, the CDR3 reads TGTGCCAGCAGTCCCCGACTGGGAGACTATGGCTACACCTTC. The encoded protein is CASSPRLGDYGYTF.

The gene calls are TRBV5-1 and TRBJ2-1; TRBD2 agrees at 7 bases. The germline gives CDR1 SGHRS, CDR2 YFSETQ. With V trimmed by 6 bases and J by 4 bases, 10 bases remained unmatched. There are 15 residues in the CDR3. CDR3 nucleotide sequence: TGCGCCAGCATAAGGGATGGCGGGGGTTACAATGAGCAGTTCTTC. It specifies CASIRDGGGYNEQFF.

The rearrangement uses TRBV10-3 and TRBJ1-5; 11 bases match TRBD1. Looked up from germline, CDR1 is ENHRY and CDR2 is SYGVKD. The trim removed 2 bases at V and 6 bases at J, leaving 9 bases unmatched. The CDR3 sequence is 17 residues long. The CDR3 sequence: CAISEANGQGARQPQHF. The DNA for the CDR3 is TGTGCCATCAGTGAGGCAAACGGACAGGGGGCTCGTCAGCCCCAGCATTTT.

This chain uses TRBV5-6 with TRBJ2-4; 7 bases match TRBD2. Trimming removed 5 bases from V and 7 bases from J; junction bases left unmatched: 9. Germline CDR1 is SGHDT and CDR2 is YYEEEE. There are 14 residues in the CDR3. Here the CDR3 DNA reads TGTGCCAGCAGTTTTTCGGGACTAATGAACATTCAGTACTTC. Its protein product is CASSFSGLMNIQYF. Full variable domain (missing parts from reference TRBV5-6 and TRBJ2-4): DAGVTQSPTHLIKTRGQQVTLRCSPKSGHDTVSWYQQALGQGPQFIFQYYEEEERQRGNFPDRFSGHQFPNYSSELNVNALLLGDSALYLCASSFSGLMNIQYFGAGTRLSVL.

The V and J genes are TRBV28 and TRBJ2-7, with D unresolved. The germline V gene encodes CDR1 MDHEN and CDR2 SYDVKM. The CDR3 spans 12 residues. V gave up 1 base and J gave up 2 bases, with 3 bases separating them. CDR3 coding DNA: TGTGCCAGCAGTTTATTAGCCTACGAGCAGTACTTC. It is translated as CASSLLAYEQYF. Combining the CDR3 with reference TRBV28 and TRBJ2-7 gives the whole variable domain DVKVTQSSRYLVKRTGEKVFLECVQDMDHENMFWYRQDPGLGLRLIYFSYDVKMKEKGDIPEGYSVSREKKERFSLILESASTNQTSMYLCASSLLAYEQYFGPGTRLTVT.

V gene TRBV5-1 combines with J gene TRBJ2-1; perhaps TRBD1 as D (6 bases). Germline CDR1 and CDR2: SGHRS and YFSETQ. V was trimmed by 1 base and J by 7 bases, leaving 12 bases between them. This CDR3 region has 14 residues. The CDR3 coding sequence is TGCGCCAGCAGCTTGCCCGGGACAAGTAATGAGCAGTTCTTC. Protein sequence: CASSLPGTSNEQFF.

This rearrangement joins TRBV28 to TRBJ1-2; no reliable D call. V gave up 3 bases and J gave up 5 bases, with 16 bases separating them. This CDR3 is built from 15 residues. Germline-derived CDR1 and CDR2 are MDHEN and SYDVKM. CDR3 in amino acids: CASSFAAGLLYGYTF. CDR3 DNA: TGTGCCAGCAGTTTCGCGGCGGGATTACTTTATGGCTACACCTTC.

V gene TRBV18 combines with J gene TRBJ1-2; 7 bases are shared with TRBD1. Germline assignment: CDR1 KGHSH and CDR2 LQKENI. CDR3 length equals 14 residues. Trimming at V came to 3 bases and at J to 7 bases, leaving 8 bases not matched to a gene. This chain's CDR3 is CASSPMPAGGGYTF. The DNA of the CDR3 is TGTGCCAGCTCACCTATGCCGGCAGGGGGTGGCTACACCTTC.

The chain is built from TRBV2 and TRBJ2-1, with D maybe TRBD1 (6 bases). From germline, CDR1 is SNHLY and CDR2 FYNNEI. V lost 5 bases and J lost 4, with 18 bases in between. The CDR3 has 16 residues. DNA of the CDR3: TGTGCCAGCAGTCCTAGACGGACAGTAGAGTACAATGAGCAGTTCTTC. It is translated as CASSPRRTVEYNEQFF.

This chain's CDR3 is CASSFGVSNQPQHF. As DNA, the CDR3 is TGTGCCAGCAGCTTCGGGGTGAGCAATCAGCCCCAGCATTTT. The J gene is TRBJ1-5, the V gene TRBV7-9; D unclear. Trimming left V 3 bases short and J 1 base short, with 7 bases between. Germline V gives CDR1 SEHNR, CDR2 FQNEAQ (reference sequence). This CDR3 comprises 14 residues. Together with reference TRBV7-9 and TRBJ1-5, the CDR3 gives the full variable domain: DTGVSQNPRHKITKRGQNVTFRCDPISEHNRLYWYRQTLGQGPEFLTYFQNEAQLEKSRLLSDRFSAERPKGSFSTLEIQRTEQGDSAMYLCASSFGVSNQPQHFGDGTRLSIL.

This chain uses TRBV27 with TRBJ1-4, with D tentatively TRBD1 (5 bases). The germline gives CDR1 MNHEY, CDR2 SMNVEV (reference sequence). The CDR3 extends over 18 amino acids. V was trimmed by 3 bases and J by 4 bases, leaving 21 bases between them. CDR3 sequence (DNA): TGTGCCAGCAGTTTCTCTCTCTCGCGTCGACAGAGTAATGAAAAACTGTTTTTT. Its protein product is CASSFSLSRRQSNEKLFF.

This chain's CDR3 is CASSLGFGVDGNTIYF. DNA of the CDR3: TGTGCCAGCAGCTTAGGATTCGGGGTCGACGGAAACACCATATATTTT. The chain joins TRBV7-9 to TRBJ1-3; no reliable D call. The CDR3 runs 16 residues. V was shortened by 1 base and J by 4 bases, with 14 bases between the two germline ends. CDR1 and CDR2 from the germline V gene are SEHNR and FQNEAQ (reference sequence).

This clone was observed a few times. The chain links TRBV5-5 to TRBJ1-6, with D possibly TRBD1 on 5 matching bases. Germline assignment: CDR1 SGHKS and CDR2 YYEKEE (reference sequence). V lost 5 bases and J lost 9, with 18 bases in between. The CDR3 sequence is 15 residues long. CDR3 in DNA: TGTGCCAGCAGGAACGCTGGGCAGGGAGGTTCACCCCTCCACTTT. Translated, it gives CASRNAGQGGSPLHF. Complete variable domain (other parts from reference TRBV5-5 and TRBJ1-6): DAGVTQSPTHLIKTRGQQVTLRCSPISGHKSVSWYQQVLGQGPQFIFQYYEKEERGRGNFPDRFSARQFPNYSSELNVNALLLGDSALYLCASRNAGQGGSPLHFGNGTRLTVT.

The J gene is TRBJ2-3, the V gene TRBV2; 8 nucleotides match TRBD2. Germline CDR1 reads SNHLY; CDR2 reads FYNNEI. With 3 bases clipped from V and 7 bases from J, the junction kept 6 bases outside the gene matches. The CDR3 has 14 residues. This CDR3 is CASSEGLELNTQYF. The DNA of the CDR3 is TGTGCCAGCAGTGAGGGACTAGAGTTGAATACGCAGTATTTT.

The V gene is TRBV5-1, the J gene TRBJ2-7, with 8 nucleotides matching TRBD1. The CDR3 length is 13 residues. The germline V gene has CDR1 SGHRS and CDR2 YFSETQ. Trimming took 4 bases from V and 5 from J; bases not matched to a gene: 5. CDR3 region: CASSTDRGHEQYF. CDR3 bases: TGCGCCAGCAGCACCGACAGGGGCCACGAGCAGTACTTC.

Only one count was recorded for this clone. Written as DNA, the CDR3 is TGTGCCAGCTCACGTAGCGGGATGCCCCCCTACGAGCAGTACTTC. Amino acid sequence: CASSRSGMPPYEQYF. V is TRBV18 and J is TRBJ2-7, with 8 bases aligning to TRBD2. Germline V gene sequence: CDR1 KGHSH, CDR2 LQKENI. V was clipped by 4 bases and J by 2 bases; unmatched bases: 7. The CDR3 runs to 15 residues.

This sequence joins TRBV4-1 and TRBJ1-1, with 8 positions matching TRBD1. Germline CDR1 MGHRA, CDR2 YSYEKL. The CDR3 runs 17 residues. V lost 3 bases to trimming and J lost 2 bases; unmatched junction nucleotides: 11. The CDR3 DNA is TGCGCCAGCAGCCACCTGACAGGGGTGAGGTTAAACACTGAAGCTTTCTTT. Protein product: CASSHLTGVRLNTEAFF.

This chain joins TRBV2 and TRBJ2-5; TRBD1 matches at 9 bases. The CDR3 sequence is 14 residues long. Germline CDR1 SNHLY, CDR2 FYNNEI. V shed 3 bases and J 7 bases; nucleotides not matched to a gene: 6. For the CDR3, the DNA is TGTGCCAGCAGTGAGGGACAGGGATTTGGGACCCAGTACTTC. Protein product: CASSEGQGFGTQYF.

The chain has TRBV27 and TRBJ2-2; 9 nucleotides agree with TRBD2. The J segment lost 7 bases and the V segment lost 6 bases, leaving 15 bases of the junction unmatched. CDR1 and CDR2 from the germline V gene are MNHEY and SMNVEV (reference sequence). The CDR3 length is 17 residues. The CDR3 protein is CASSPWLGGGAGGELFF. Written as DNA, the CDR3 is TGTGCCAGCAGCCCATGGCTGGGCGGGGGGGCCGGCGGGGAGCTGTTTTTT.

The rearrangement uses TRBV19 and TRBJ1-1; D may be TRBD1 (5 bases). Per the germline V gene, CDR1 is LNHDA and CDR2 is SQIVND (reference sequence). With 6 bases removed from V and 6 bases from J, the gap between germline ends came to 14 bases. The CDR3 has 13 residues. CDR3 bases: TGTGCCAGTAGGTTCGGGGGATTCGCTGAAGCTTTCTTT. Its protein is CASRFGGFAEAFF.

V and J are TRBV3-1 (or the pseudogene TRBV3-2) and TRBJ2-7; 10 nucleotides match TRBD1. V lost 4 bases and J lost 0; bases outside the gene matches: 6. CDR1 and CDR2 from the germline V gene are LGHDT and YNNKEL (reference sequence). The CDR3 contains 16 residues. The CDR3 DNA is TGTGCCAGCAGCCTCCTACGGACAGGGGGCTCCTACGAGCAGTACTTC. It translates to CASSLLRTGGSYEQYF.